The 14 T cell receptor beta chains below come from one sample, sequenced in a study of CD8+ T cells in alopecia areata. Following extraction, RNA underwent reverse transcription to cDNA, which served as the sequencing template. Produced via immunoSEQ multiplex PCR; TCRdb's table is partial and in-frame only. The sample has about 270,000 clones, none seen only once. Sorting relied on CD4, CD8alpha, NKG2D, NKG2ACE and other markers applied to pooled cutaneous lymph node cells. Specimen: CD4+ T cells sorted from a lymph node. The receptors shown here come from a C3H/HeJ mouse with alopecia areata. Mouse strain MHC haplotype: H2-k.

A few counts support this clone. Each gene name is a mouse one. The CDR3 end lies 4 residues beyond the end of the read and is filled in from the germline J gene. Other DNA sequences in this specimen translate into the identical CDR3. The genes are TRBV12-1 and TRBJ2-3; 12 bases map to TRBD2. This CDR3 has 15 residues. In germline, CDR1 is SGHSN, CDR2 HYEKVE. With V trimmed by 2 bases and J by 3 bases, 2 bases remained unmatched. The DNA read from the CDR3 is TGTGCCAGCTCTCCGACTGGGGGGGCGGCAGAA. It is translated as CASSPTGGAAE. The full CDR3 reads CASSPTGGAAETLYF.

Notes on this clone: Mouse names are used for the genes. The read gets to within 4 residues of the CDR3 end, and the germline J gene fills in the rest. The V call is TRBV19, the J call TRBJ2-5; TRBD2 agrees at 8 bases. J was trimmed by 0 bases and V by 5 bases; bases with no gene match: 5. CDR3 length: 15 amino acids. Germline lookup yields CDR1 FNHDT and CDR2 SITEND (reference sequence). CDR3 DNA, as far as it was read: TGTGCCAGCAGCCAAAGACTGGGGAACCAAGAC. This codes for CASSQRLGNQD. In full, the CDR3 is CASSQRLGNQDTQYF. Variable domain in full (rest from reference TRBV19 and TRBJ2-5): GGIITQTPKFLIGQEGQKLTLKCQQNFNHDTMYWYRQDSGKGLRLIYYSITENDLQKGDLSEGYDASREKKSSFSLTVTSAQKNEMAVFLCASSQRLGNQDTQYFGPGTRLLVL.

With respect to this clone: The gene names here belong to mouse. Read coverage stops 4 residues before the CDR3 terminus; the germline J gene supplies the remainder. The chain combines TRBV13-1 with TRBJ2-7, with 7 bases matching TRBD2. In germline, CDR1 is NSHNY, CDR2 SYGAGN. The CDR3 spans 11 residues. Partial CDR3 DNA: TGTGCCAGCAGGCTGGGGGAT. This sequence encodes CASRLGD. The full CDR3 protein reads CASRLGDEQYF.

Regarding this clone: Gene names denote mouse genes. The read comes to an end 4 residues before the CDR3 does, leaving the germline J gene to fill in the end. This chain connects TRBV13-2 to TRBJ2-5, with 8 bases identical to TRBD2. CDR1 is NNHNN, CDR2 SYGAGS, per germline (reference sequence). The CDR3 runs to 17 residues. CDR3 DNA, as far as it was read: TGTGCCAGCGGTGATGCCCCCCTGGGGGGCGGGGAGGAC. The encoded protein is CASGDAPLGGGED. The entire CDR3 reads CASGDAPLGGGEDTQYF.

Only a few counts were recorded for this clone. These gene names are mouse names. The read terminates 4 residues ahead of where the CDR3 ends, so the germline J gene completes it. The chain joins TRBV1 to TRBJ2-4; D possibly corresponds to TRBD1 (6 bases). V was trimmed by 2 bases and J by 1 base, leaving 10 bases between them. CDR1 and CDR2 (germline): NSQYPW, LRSPGD (reference sequence). The CDR3 extends over 15 amino acids. CDR3 bases read: TGCACCTGCAGTGCAAGCAGGGGCCGTCAAAAC. Amino acids: CTCSASRGRQN. The whole CDR3 sequence reads CTCSASRGRQNTLYF.

To note about this clone: Gene names are the mouse ones. The read ends 4 residues shy of where the CDR3 ends; the end is completed using the germline J gene. This chain joins TRBV31 and TRBJ2-3, with 9 bases identical to TRBD2. Germline V lookup: CDR1 GKSSPN, CDR2 SITVG. V trimming: 0 bases; J trimming: 1 base; junction bases outside the gene matches: 5. CDR3 size: 16 residues. CDR3 sequence: CAWSLIWGGGAETLYF. The CDR3 bases that were read are TGTGCCTGGAGTCTAATCTGGGGGGGAGGTGCAGAA. The full variable domain, in which reference TRBV31 and TRBJ2-3 provide the parts outside the CDR3, is AQTIHQWPVAEIKAVGSPLSLGCTIKGKSSPNLYWYWQATGGTLQQLFYSITVGQVESVVQLNLSASRPKDDQFILSTEKLLLSHSGFYLCAWSLIWGGGAETLYFGSGTRLTVL.

The table lists this clone with a few counts. Gene names are mouse gene names. Sequencing ends 4 residues short of the CDR3 end; the germline J gene provides the rest. The chain carries TRBV17 and TRBJ2-5; 9 bases are shared with TRBD1. Germline V gives CDR1 MNHDT, CDR2 YYDKIL. The CDR3 has 14 amino acids. The DNA read from the CDR3 is TGTGCTAGCAGTAGAGCCGGGACAGGGGAC. Protein sequence: CASSRAGTGD. The whole CDR3 protein is CASSRAGTGDTQYF. Complete variable domain (other parts from reference TRBV17 and TRBJ2-5): DTTVKQNPRYKLARVGKPVNLICSQTMNHDTMYWYQKKPNQAPKLLLFYYDKILNREADTFEKFQSSRPNNSFCSLYIGSAGLEYSAMYLCASSRAGTGDTQYFGPGTRLLVL.

Comment on this clone: Gene labels here are mouse ones. The CDR3 end falls 4 residues outside the read, so it is completed with the germline J gene. V and J are TRBV13-1 and TRBJ1-1; 10 bases agree with TRBD1. Germline assignment: CDR1 NSHNY and CDR2 SYGAGN. This CDR3 has 17 amino acids. V lost 1 base and J lost 0; bases outside the gene matches: 6. The covered CDR3 bases are TGTGCCAGCAGTGATCGGACAGGGGGGTCTGCAAACACA. Residues: CASSDRTGGSANT. The full CDR3 protein is CASSDRTGGSANTEVFF.

A remark on this clone: The gene names given are mouse names. The covered CDR3 bases are TGTGCCTGGAGGGGACAGGGAGAGTCCACA. Its protein product is CAWRGQGEST. The complete CDR3 sequence is CAWRGQGESTEVFF. The V and J genes are TRBV31 and TRBJ1-1; 9 positions match TRBD1. The DNA ends 4 residues before the CDR3 does, and the rest of the CDR3 is filled in from the germline J gene. Germline-derived CDR1 and CDR2 are GKSSPN and SITVG. V shed 3 bases and J 4 bases; nucleotides not matched to a gene: 6. The length of the CDR3 is 14 residues. Looking up the rest from reference TRBV31 and TRBJ1-1 gives the full variable domain: AQTIHQWPVAEIKAVGSPLSLGCTIKGKSSPNLYWYWQATGGTLQQLFYSITVGQVESVVQLNLSASRPKDDQFILSTEKLLLSHSGFYLCAWRGQGESTEVFFGKGTRLTVV.

Note on this clone: Any gene name here is a mouse gene name. Read data end 4 residues before the CDR3 end; the end is taken from the germline J gene. The chain carries TRBV5 and TRBJ2-7, with 8 bases identical to TRBD2. Per the germline V gene, CDR1 is LGHNA and CDR2 is YNLKQL (reference sequence). The CDR3 contains 16 residues. J lost 0 bases, V lost 1 base, and 5 bases had no gene match. The sequenced part of the CDR3 DNA is TGTGCCAGCAGCCAAGGCTGGGGGGAGAGCTCCTAT. Protein product: CASSQGWGESSY. The whole CDR3 sequence is CASSQGWGESSYEQYF.

In this sample, this clone turned up a few times. Genes and germline are mouse. Other DNA sequences from this sample encode an identical CDR3 as well. CDR3 in amino acids: CAWSRGQANSDYTF. The CDR3 DNA, read in part, is TGTGCCTGGAGTCGAGGACAAGCAAACTCC. The genes are TRBV31 and TRBJ1-2; a possible D gene is TRBD1 (5 bases). The read gets to within 4 residues of the CDR3 end, and the germline J gene fills in the rest. The CDR3 has 14 residues. Looked up from germline, CDR1 is GKSSPN and CDR2 is SITVG. The ends were cut back, 1 base at V and 0 bases at J, with 9 bases in the middle.

This clone has more than one count but fewer than ten. These gene names are mouse names. The read falls 4 residues short of the CDR3 end, and the missing part is taken from the germline J gene. This chain joins TRBV13-3 and TRBJ1-1, with D maybe TRBD1 (5 bases). The V end was cut by 2 bases, the J end by 0 bases, with 5 bases between. Germline CDR1 and CDR2: NNHDY and SYVADS. The CDR3 is 13 residues long. The sequenced part of the CDR3 DNA is TGTGCCAGCAGTGAACAGGCAAACACA. As protein: CASSEQANT. The whole CDR3 is CASSEQANTEVFF.

About this clone itself: Gene names and germline refer to mouse. The observed sequence ends 4 residues before the CDR3 terminus, with the missing tail filled in from the germline J gene. The V gene is TRBV17, the J gene TRBJ2-5; 10 positions match TRBD2. This CDR3 region has 14 residues. In germline, CDR1 is MNHDT, CDR2 YYDKIL. CDR3 region: CASSAGTGEDTQYF. The CDR3 bases that were read are TGTGCTAGCAGTGCCGGGACTGGGGAAGAC.

Note on this clone: Mouse gene names apply. The sequenced fragment ends 4 residues before the CDR3 boundary, so the rest is inferred from the germline J gene. V is TRBV13-1 and J is TRBJ2-5; tentatively, D is TRBD1 (5 bases). The germline V gene encodes CDR1 NSHNY and CDR2 SYGAGN. Trimming left V 0 bases short and J 2 bases short, with 10 bases between. This CDR3 region has 15 residues. CDR3 bases read: TGTGCCAGCAGTGATGTCAGGGATCGCCAAGAC. Residues: CASSDVRDRQD. The complete CDR3 reads CASSDVRDRQDTQYF.